The following is a TCR beta chain sequence with its context. Which antigen it targets is not known. No qualities accompany the bases; no much larger clone lies one base away. Trimming takes 2 bases from V and 2 bases from J, and the germline ends sit 10 bases apart. Looking up the germline V gene (reference sequence) yields CDR1 LNHDA and CDR2 SQIVND. From the cysteine up to the phenylalanine, the CDR3 has a length of 15 residues. Just the 45-base CDR3 DNA is kept, in frame starting at base 1. This record comes from a study of healthy donors' naive CD4 and CD8 T cells (dated by TCRdb to between 2014 and 2017). Background for the entire study: Donor selection covered three age groups (20-25, 40-50 and 60-70 years) with five to seven people in each, and the resulting cohort had a mean age of about 44 and was half female. For TCR alpha, a new primer set was designed to cover all functional IMGT alpha gene variants, and the remainder of the protocol was kept the same as the beta-chain workflow. To check how TCR variation relates to lineage commitment, the researchers sequenced rearranged TCR alpha and beta chains taken from naive CD4+ and CD8+ T cells. The peripheral blood mononuclear cells came from 15 to 20 individuals who were healthy and unrelated. The donors were HLA-typed by sequencing at HLA-A, -B, -C, -DRB1, -DQB1 and -DPB1, using the SBTexcellerator protocol, an ABI3130xl analyzer and SBTengine software.

Broad study findings and their caveats: Alpha and beta chains were sequenced in bulk and could not be paired, so combined chain effects were not evaluated. In both chains, CD4+ lineage was associated with a positively charged CDR3, and CD8+ lineage was associated with a negatively charged CDR3. Bias between naive CD4+ and CD8+ cells was reportedly observed for most V and J gene segments, consistently across donors and independently of HLA genotype. The study did not directly address whether homeostatic proliferation of naive T cells might have biased the repertoire. V genes, J genes and CDR3 charge together appeared to explain 10% to 15% of CD4/CD8 propensity variance, in a largely additive manner.

The sequencing machine was a 454 GS FLX Titanium. A previously published linear amplification protocol was used to build the TCR libraries, starting from roughly 500 ng of total RNA. Sequencing was performed on the Roche/454 Genome Sequencer with Titanium chemistry. Per the authors' processing: From 5 of the healthy donors, about 78,000 rearranged TCR alpha transcripts were sequenced. Unique TCR clonotypes were defined by the CDR3 junction under IMGT nomenclature, and duplicate transcripts were removed. In R 2.13.0, logistic regression modeled CD4 versus CD8 status on V and J genes, adjusting for donor effects, with Bonferroni correction for multiple testing. TCRdb itself trimmed the public reads at Q25 with fastp, ran MiXCR and retained productive beta chains. Every CDR3 protein is listed once, alongside the most common genes and DNA of its rows. TCRdb's processing, not the study's, gives the V and J calls here. In all, the sample holds approximately 200,000 distinct CDR3 sequences, and around three quarters of those were seen once. 2% to 2.5% of the sample is held by the ten biggest clonotypes.

Cells with a CD4+CD8-CD45RO-CD45RA+ profile were isolated by FACS and defined as naive CD4+ T cells, and those with a CD8+CD4-CD45RA+CD27bright profile were defined as naive CD8+ T cells. The antibodies used for sorting targeted CD4 (RPA-T4), CD8 (SK1), CD27 (O323), CD45RA (HI100) and CD45RO (UCHL1). Recombination linked TRBV19 to TRBJ1-5, with a tentative D gene TRBD1 over 5 matching bases. This receptor was identified in a pool of human donors in good health; the sample pools cells from several healthy donors. Sequenced sample: naive CD4+ and CD8+ T cells sorted from blood, pooled from several donors. The cell subset or site label for this specimen denotes: FACS-sorted naive CD4+ (CD45RO-CD45RA+) and naive CD8+ (CD45RA+CD27bright) T cells. The CDR3 protein is CASSITEGGNQPQHF. The DNA sequence is TGTGCCAGTAGTATAACGGAAGGGGGCAATCAGCCCCAGCATTTT.